These 24 T cell receptor beta chains share one sample of origin, sequenced in a study of blood T cell repertoires in COVID-19 (TCRdb year 2020). Library preparation used the immunoSEQ multiplex PCR assay. The table comes from immuneACCESS by way of TCRdb, which keeps in-frame sequences with V and J called. Part of the clones is missing from these tables; in studies checked, under half for an unresolved V gene and the rest for unknown reasons. Present in this sample are 110,000 or so clones, about 85% of which were seen just once. Clones ranked in the top ten supply 4% to 4.5% of the sample. Sequencing used peripheral blood. The receptors shown here come from a woman aged 70-85 years with acute or convalescent COVID-19.

V usage is TRBV7-2 and J usage is TRBJ2-1; perhaps TRBD2 as D (6 bases). Per germline, CDR1 SGHTA and CDR2 FQGNSA. Trimming left V 0 bases short and J 7 bases short, with 13 bases between. This CDR3 comprises 15 residues. CDR3 sequence reads: CASSLAPGTWNEQFF. In DNA form, the CDR3 reads TGTGCCAGCAGCTTAGCCCCAGGGACTTGGAATGAGCAGTTCTTC.

The chain employs TRBV19 and TRBJ2-1; 13 nucleotides line up with TRBD2. Unmatched junction bases numbered 3, after V lost 3 bases and J lost 7 bases. Germline lookup yields CDR1 LNHDA and CDR2 SQIVND (reference sequence). The CDR3 consists of 15 residues. This CDR3 is CASSIRTSGRNEQFF. The CDR3 nucleotides are TGTGCCAGTAGTATCCGGACTAGCGGGAGAAATGAGCAGTTCTTC.

As to this clone: Mismatch with germline at one junction end may stem from a read error. V usage is TRBV5-1 and J usage is TRBJ1-5; 10 nucleotides line up with TRBD1. Germline CDR1 SGHRS, CDR2 YFSETQ. The CDR3 contains 15 residues. CDR3 region: CASSLGTGEGQPQHF. In DNA form, the CDR3 reads TGCGCCAGCAGTTTGGGGACAGGGGAGGGTCAGCCCCAGCATTTT.

The chain joins TRBV19 to TRBJ1-2, with a possible D match to TRBD1 (5 bases). Germline-derived CDR1 and CDR2 are LNHDA and SQIVND (reference sequence). V was pared by 3 bases and J by 7 bases, with 21 bases between. The CDR3 length is 16 residues. The CDR3 loop is CASSIGQGRRLGGYTF. The CDR3 coding sequence is TGTGCCAGTAGTATTGGGCAGGGTAGACGTCTGGGTGGCTACACCTTC.

The rearrangement uses TRBV5-1 and TRBJ1-1, with D unclear. The CDR3 is made up of 14 amino acids. The germline CDR1 and CDR2 sequences are SGHRS and YFSETQ. Trimming left V 4 bases short and J 5 bases short, with 15 bases between. The CDR3 sequence is CASSGSVGATEAFF. The DNA of the CDR3 is TGCGCCAGCAGCGGATCGGTGGGCGCGACTGAAGCTTTCTTT. Supplemented by reference TRBV5-1 and TRBJ1-1, the full variable domain reads KAGVTQTPRYLIKTRGQQVTLSCSPISGHRSVSWYQQTPGQGLQFLFEYFSETQRNKGNFPGRFSGRQFSNSRSEMNVSTLELGDSALYLCASSGSVGATEAFFGQGTRLTVV.

This chain links TRBV7-9 with TRBJ2-2; 11 bases agree with TRBD2. The CDR3 length is 15 residues. Germline V gives CDR1 SEHNR, CDR2 FQNEAQ (reference sequence). Unmatched junction bases numbered 8, after V lost 7 bases and J lost 7 bases. The CDR3 loop reads CASTPGLAEDGELFF. The CDR3 bases are TGTGCCAGCACCCCGGGACTAGCGGAGGACGGGGAGCTGTTTTTT.

This clone has just a few counts. The chain combines TRBV9 with TRBJ1-1; D ambiguous. Germline CDR1 is SGDLS and CDR2 is YYNGEE. Trimming stripped 2 bases from V and 4 bases from J, with 15 bases between. The CDR3 consists of 15 residues. The CDR3 is CASSVAQTPTTEAFF. CDR3 nucleotide sequence: TGTGCCAGCAGCGTGGCACAAACCCCCACCACTGAAGCTTTCTTT.

In this sample, this clone turned up many times. The chain uses TRBV19 and TRBJ1-5; 8 bases match TRBD1. V lost 6 bases and J lost 7; bases outside the gene matches: 11. Per germline, CDR1 LNHDA and CDR2 SQIVND (reference sequence). The CDR3 spans 15 residues. The DNA for the CDR3 is TGTGCCAGTAGCGTTTTCAGGGGGCAGGGGCAGCCCCAGCATTTT. Its translation is CASSVFRGQGQPQHF.

This chain connects TRBV5-1 to TRBJ1-5; the D is unclear. Per the germline V gene, CDR1 is SGHRS and CDR2 is YFSETQ. With 1 base removed from V and 5 bases from J, the gap between germline ends came to 10 bases. This CDR3 has 14 residues. The CDR3 region has the DNA TGCGCCAGCAGCTTGTCGGGGTTTGATCAGCCCCAGCATTTT. It codes for CASSLSGFDQPQHF.

V gene TRBV5-5 combines with J gene TRBJ2-1; 14 bases align to TRBD2. This CDR3 contains 16 residues. V shed 0 bases, J shed 9 bases, and the junction held 5 bases outside the gene matches. Germline assignment: CDR1 SGHKS and CDR2 YYEKEE (reference sequence). For the CDR3, the DNA is TGTGCCAGCAGCTTGGTAGGGACTAGCGGGAGAGGTGAGCAGTTCTTC. This translates into CASSLVGTSGRGEQFF.

This clone was seen once. This sequence joins TRBV28 and TRBJ2-3, with 7 bases aligning to TRBD2. The junction had 4 bases not matched to a gene; V was cut back by 9 bases and J by 1 base. The CDR3 has 13 amino acids. Germline CDR1 and CDR2: MDHEN and SYDVKM. This CDR3 is CASGEGRTDTQYF. The CDR3 coding sequence is TGTGCCAGTGGGGAGGGCCGCACAGATACGCAGTATTTT.

The chain has TRBV7-9 and TRBJ1-2; 8 bases align to TRBD1. Per the germline V gene, CDR1 is SEHNR and CDR2 is FQNEAQ (reference sequence). This CDR3 is 15 amino acids long. The V and J ends lost 5 bases and 6 bases, in that order; junction bases with no gene match: 11. The CDR3 DNA sequence: TGTGCCAGCAGCCACGGACAGGGAAAAGGGAATGGCTACACCTTC. This codes for CASSHGQGKGNGYTF.

The chain uses TRBV19 and TRBJ2-1; 8 nucleotides agree with TRBD1. With V trimmed by 4 bases and J by 8 bases, 4 bases remained unmatched. CDR3 size: 13 residues. The germline V gene has CDR1 LNHDA and CDR2 SQIVND (reference sequence). The CDR3, as DNA: TGTGCCAGTAGTAACGACAGGGGCTATGAGCAGTTCTTC. Its translation is CASSNDRGYEQFF.

The chain joins TRBV28 to TRBJ2-7, with D perhaps matching TRBD2 (7 bases). Germline CDR1 is MDHEN and CDR2 is SYDVKM. The CDR3 length is 14 residues. Trimming removed 5 bases at V and 2 bases at J, with 13 bases between. CDR3 bases: TGTGCCAGCAGTAGGGGGGGGCTTACCTACGAGCAGTACGTC. Its protein product is CASSRGGLTYEQYV.

This rearrangement joins TRBV30 to TRBJ1-5; D is possibly TRBD1 (5 bases). The germline CDR1 and CDR2 sequences are GTSNPN and SVGIG (reference sequence). The germline V and J ends were trimmed by 2 bases and 3 bases, with 14 bases remaining between them. CDR3 length: 15 residues. CDR3: CAWSLKTVANQPQHF. The DNA of the CDR3 is TGTGCCTGGAGTCTTAAGACAGTGGCCAATCAGCCCCAGCATTTT.

The sample holds one count of this clone. The rearrangement links TRBV6-5 to TRBJ1-6; 9 nucleotides align to TRBD1. This CDR3 contains 13 residues. Germline V gene lookup returns CDR1 MNHEY and CDR2 SVGAGI. After removal of 9 bases from V and 9 bases from J, the junction contained 6 bases not matched to a gene. CDR3 region: CASSTGGGSPLHF. CDR3 DNA: TGTGCCAGTTCGACAGGGGGGGGTTCACCCCTCCACTTT.

The V gene is TRBV20-1, the J gene TRBJ1-4, with D unresolved. The germline gives CDR1 DFQATT, CDR2 SNEGSKA (reference sequence). The CDR3 runs to 11 residues. Trimming left V 3 bases short and J 8 bases short, with 7 bases between. CDR3 bases: TGCAGTGCTAGGACGGGGGAAAAACTGTTTTTT. Translated: CSARTGEKLFF.

The chain recombines TRBV24-1 with TRBJ2-1; 9 bases align to TRBD1. Trimming at V came to 5 bases and at J to 8 bases, leaving 12 bases not matched to a gene. This CDR3 has 16 residues. Germline V gene data show CDR1 as KGHDR and CDR2 as SFDVKD. The CDR3 DNA is TGTGCCACCAGTGGGAGGGGACAGGGTTCTCTTGATGAGCAGTTCTTC. Its translation: CATSGRGQGSLDEQFF.

The CDR3 coding sequence is TGTGCCAGCAGGCGGGTTAACTATGGCTACACCTTC. Translating gives CASRRVNYGYTF. The V gene is TRBV28, the J gene TRBJ1-2; D unresolved. Germline assignment: CDR1 MDHEN and CDR2 SYDVKM. The CDR3 is made up of 12 amino acids. Trimming pared 6 bases from V and 1 base from J, leaving 6 bases between.

This chain connects TRBV21-1 to TRBJ2-7; the D call of TRBD2 is as the table states it, not checked on the DNA. TRBV21-1 is described as a pseudogene. The CDR3 has 10 residues. This chain's CDR3 is CAREGGEQYV. CDR3 coding DNA: TGTGCCAGGGAAGGAGGCGAGCAGTACGTC.

The V call is TRBV7-9, the J call TRBJ1-5; D unclear. V lost 5 bases and J 3 bases, leaving 8 bases between the germline ends. Germline V lookup: CDR1 SEHNR, CDR2 FQNEAQ (reference sequence). CDR3 length: 13 residues. The CDR3 bases are TGTGCCAGCAGCCGGACTTTCAATCAGCCCCAGCATTTT. Translating gives CASSRTFNQPQHF.

This chain connects TRBV28 to TRBJ1-4; D is unclear. Germline V gives CDR1 MDHEN, CDR2 SYDVKM. V was cut by 5 bases and J by 0 bases, with 7 bases left in between. This CDR3 is built from 14 residues. The CDR3 here is CASSPYTTNEKLFF. CDR3 nucleotides: TGTGCCAGCAGTCCGTATACAACTAATGAAAAACTGTTTTTT.

The chain couples TRBV7-6 to TRBJ2-5, with a weak D call TRBD1 (6 bases). This CDR3 has 17 amino acids. V gave up 0 bases and J gave up 2 bases, with 16 bases separating them. Germline V lookup: CDR1 SGHVS, CDR2 FNYEAQ. The CDR3 loop reads CASSLASGQNPQETQYF. In nucleotides, the CDR3 is TGTGCCAGCAGCTTAGCGTCGGGACAAAACCCTCAAGAGACCCAGTACTTC.

V usage is TRBV28 and J usage is TRBJ2-7; no clear D. Germline CDR1 is MDHEN and CDR2 is SYDVKM. Trimming removed 8 bases from V and 0 bases from J, with 8 bases in between. This CDR3 region has 12 residues. CDR3 loop: CASGRSSYEQYF. In DNA, the CDR3 is TGTGCCAGCGGCCGGAGCTCCTACGAGCAGTACTTC.